The rows below give T cell receptor beta chains drawn from one sample of a study of cytomegalovirus exposure and HLA in healthy donors. The assay was immunoSEQ multiplex PCR, and TCRdb's table has in-frame clones only and misses some. This sample has fewer than 250,000 clones; less than 85% occur once, and the top ten carry about 4.4%. The sequenced sample consisted of PBMCs. The receptors were sampled from a man aged 25 to 45 in good health and CMV-seropositive. Both conserved end residues are part of each CDR3. The D gene is left open where the match is weak. Not every row has a clone size; where given, it reads once, few, many or a size class.

clone_size,d_call,v_call,j_call,cdr3_aa,cdr3_nt
few,-,TRBV27,TRBJ1-5,CASSDPGSGQPQHF,TGTGCCAGCAGTGATCCAGGGTCTGGTCAGCCCCAGCATTTT
-,TRBD1,TRBV28,TRBJ1-1,CASSSPAGQAKVQAFF,TGTGCCAGCAGTTCACCTGCAGGACAGGCTAAAGTTCAAGCTTTCTTT
-,TRBD1,TRBV7-2,TRBJ2-7,CASSHRGHEQYF,TGTGCCAGCAGCCACAGGGGCCACGAGCAGTACTTC
-,-,TRBV6-1,TRBJ1-3,CASSERGQGNTIYF,TGTGCCAGCAGTGAAAGGGGTCAGGGAAACACCATATATTTT
-,-,TRBV18,TRBJ2-3,CASSPRDTDTQYF,TGTGCCAGCTCACCCCGGGACACAGATACGCAGTATTTT
-,TRBD2,TRBV7-3,TRBJ2-5,CASSLGLAGMRETQYF,TGTGCCAGCAGCCTCGGACTAGCGGGGATGCGGGAGACCCAGTACTTC
once,TRBD1,TRBV9,TRBJ1-4,CASSVGRGLSGEKLFF,TGTGCCAGCAGCGTAGGCAGGGGGCTCTCGGGGGAAAAACTGTTTTTT
-,-,TRBV2,TRBJ2-7,CASSRNRAGEYF,TGTGCCAGCAGCAGAAACAGGGCCGGGGAGTACTTC
-,-,TRBV27,TRBJ1-1,CASSPLRVNTEAFF,TGTGCCAGCAGTCCCTTACGGGTGAACACTGAAGCTTTCTTT
-,TRBD1,TRBV4-1,TRBJ1-2,CASSPRSVGTGGANYGYTF,TGCGCCAGCAGCCCCAGATCCGTCGGGACAGGGGGAGCTAACTATGGCTACACCTTC
-,TRBD2,TRBV7-3,TRBJ2-7,CASSSTREASEQYF,TGTGCCAGCAGCTCCACCCGGGAGGCGTCCGAGCAGTACTTC
-,TRBD1,TRBV7-2,TRBJ2-7,CASQPTGQGYEQYF,TGTGCCAGCCAGCCTACGGGACAGGGCTACGAGCAGTACTTC
-,-,TRBV28,TRBJ2-7,CASSPGGDTHEQYF,TGTGCCAGCAGTCCTGGGGGGGACACCCACGAGCAGTACTTC
-,TRBD1,TRBV2,TRBJ2-5,CASSEGTGGFEIQYF,TGTGCCAGCAGTGAAGGGACAGGGGGCTTCGAGATCCAGTACTTC
once,TRBD2,TRBV7-2,TRBJ2-4,CASSRIPASGGIAKNIQYF,TGTGCCAGCAGCCGTATTCCCGCTAGCGGGGGTATAGCCAAAAACATTCAGTACTTC
-,-,TRBV6-6,TRBJ2-5,CASRPPRGLQETQYF,TGTGCCAGCAGACCCCCGAGGGGACTCCAAGAGACCCAGTACTTC
-,TRBD2,TRBV6-6,TRBJ2-1,CASSYQAGGYNEQFF,TGTGCCAGCAGTTATCAAGCGGGGGGATACAATGAGCAGTTCTTC
-,-,TRBV7-9,TRBJ1-1,CASSPTTKEGDTEAFF,TGTGCCAGCAGCCCGACCACCAAGGAAGGGGACACTGAAGCTTTCTTT
-,-,TRBV5-4,TRBJ1-3,CASSLPTGLPGNTIYF,TGTGCCAGCAGCTTACCGACGGGACTCCCGGGAAACACCATATATTTT
-,TRBD1,TRBV29-1,TRBJ2-1,CSVVRGGRNNEQFF,TGCAGCGTTGTCCGAGGGGGCCGAAACAATGAGCAGTTCTTC
-,-,TRBV10-1,TRBJ1-2,CASSESRGLIYGYTF,TGCGCCAGCAGTGAGTCACGAGGTTTAATCTATGGCTACACCTTC
-,TRBD2,TRBV6-6,TRBJ2-3,CASSERGEGDTQYF,TGTGCCAGCAGCGAGCGGGGGGAGGGGGATACGCAGTATTTT
few,-,TRBV7-2,TRBJ1-1,CASSLELRQGTEAFF,TGTGCCAGCAGCTTAGAACTGCGGCAGGGCACTGAAGCTTTCTTT
once,-,TRBV30,TRBJ2-7,CAWSVGGNSYEQYF,TGTGCCTGGAGTGTAGGGGGAAACTCCTACGAGCAGTACTTC
-,-,TRBV9,TRBJ1-2,CASSPPGRSGYTF,TGTGCCAGCAGCCCCCCGGGGAGGAGTGGCTACACCTTC
once,-,TRBV5-1,TRBJ2-1,CASSGGREITPPEHNEQFF,TGCGCCAGCAGCGGGGGTCGGGAGATCACCCCCCCGGAACACAATGAGCAGTTCTTC
few,TRBD2,TRBV2,TRBJ2-1,CASRRLAGGSNEQFF,TGTGCCAGCAGGAGGCTAGCGGGAGGGTCCAATGAGCAGTTCTTC
-,-,TRBV7-2,TRBJ1-6,CASSLRRTVNSPLHF,TGTGCCAGCAGCTTAAGGAGGACAGTTAATTCACCCCTCCACTTT
-,-,TRBV7-2,TRBJ2-1,CASSRMGGGQFF,TGTGCCAGCAGCCGGATGGGTGGAGGACAGTTCTTC
-,TRBD2,TRBV7-8,TRBJ2-1,CASSLRGTSGSSYNEQFF,TGTGCCAGCAGCTTACGGGGGACTAGCGGGAGCTCCTACAATGAGCAGTTCTTC
-,TRBD1,TRBV23-1,TRBJ1-6,CASRGTEQNSPLHF,TGCGCCAGCAGAGGGACAGAGCAGAATTCACCCCTCCACTTT
-,-,TRBV5-5,TRBJ1-5,CASSSAGISNQPQHF,TGTGCCAGCAGCTCTGCAGGCATAAGCAATCAGCCCCAGCATTTT
-,-,TRBV4-3,TRBJ1-1,CASSQDRGWIGVGEAFF,TGCGCCAGCAGCCAAGATCGGGGGTGGATTGGGGTTGGAGAAGCTTTCTTT
-,TRBD2,TRBV19,TRBJ2-5,CASSMTSGSLETQYF,TGTGCCAGTAGTATGACTAGCGGGAGCTTGGAGACCCAGTACTTC
-,-,TRBV6-1,TRBJ2-7,CASSFTYEQYF,TGTGCCAGCAGTTTCACCTACGAGCAGTACTTC
once,-,TRBV10-3,TRBJ2-2,CAISESYRRDGELFF,TGTGCCATCAGTGAGTCGTACAGGCGGGACGGGGAGCTGTTTTTT
-,-,TRBV30,TRBJ1-2,CAWSVRRGNYGYTF,TGTGCCTGGAGTGTACGCCGAGGAAACTATGGCTACACCTTC
once,TRBD2,TRBV10-2,TRBJ2-1,CASSFLAGGRSSYNEQFF,TGCGCCAGCAGTTTTCTAGCGGGAGGACGAAGCTCCTACAATGAGCAGTTCTTC
-,TRBD2,TRBV11-2,TRBJ2-1,CASSLELAGYNEQFF,TGTGCCAGCAGCTTAGAACTAGCGGGCTACAATGAGCAGTTCTTC
few,TRBD1,TRBV28,TRBJ2-7,CASSSPGQTYEQYF,TGTGCCAGCAGCAGCCCGGGACAGACCTACGAGCAGTACTTC
-,-,TRBV19,TRBJ1-4,CASSSLQGSLEKLFF,TGTGCCAGTAGTTCCTTACAGGGATCTCTTGAAAAACTGTTTTTT
-,-,TRBV4-3,TRBJ1-1,CASSQGQSYTEAFF,TGCGCCAGCAGCCAGGGACAATCTTACACTGAAGCTTTCTTT
-,TRBD2,TRBV6-4,TRBJ2-3,CASSTLAGGQSDTQYF,TGTGCCAGCAGTACCCTAGCGGGGGGGCAGTCAGATACGCAGTATTTT
-,TRBD2,TRBV19,TRBJ2-7,CATGRGSRYEQYF,TGTGCCACCGGGCGGGGGAGTCGGTACGAGCAGTACTTC
-,TRBD2,TRBV6-1,TRBJ2-5,CASSSGRAGQETQYF,TGTGCCAGCAGTAGCGGGAGGGCCGGTCAAGAGACCCAGTACTTC
-,-,TRBV6-6,TRBJ1-2,CASSPTLEDGYTF,TGTGCCAGCAGCCCCACTCTCGAGGATGGCTACACCTTC
-,TRBD1,TRBV15,TRBJ1-2,CATSSPRDRANYGYTF,TGTGCCACCAGCAGCCCCCGGGACAGGGCTAACTATGGCTACACCTTC
-,-,TRBV19,TRBJ2-3,CASSLVIFEADTQYF,TGTGCCAGTTCCCTCGTAATCTTCGAAGCTGATACGCAGTATTTT
-,-,TRBV5-6,TRBJ1-2,CASSTQVQGYTF,TGTGCCAGCAGCACACAGGTTCAGGGCTACACCTTC
few,-,TRBV25-1,TRBJ1-2,CASSPVGDYGYTF,TGTGCCAGCAGTCCGGTAGGGGACTATGGCTACACCTTC